This T cell receptor beta chain was found in a study of shared clonotypes between healthy human individuals. Study context: Two women and three men aged 18 to 49 served as donors. Each donor's CD8 memory used one plate, CD8 naive two, each CD4 subset three.

Study findings and constraints: Naive subsets tended to show greater estimated richness than memory subsets. All-four-donor shared clonotypes had higher generation probabilities than non-shared clonotypes did.

As defined, naive CD8 cells were CD45RO-negative and positively selected for CCR7, with terminally differentiated effector memory CD45RA+ cells excluded. Germline assignment: CDR1 MNHEY and CDR2 SMNVEV (reference sequence). This CDR3 region has 12 residues. Trimming removed 6 bases at V and 6 bases at J, with 9 bases between. Concerning this clone: Its antigen remains unknown.

TCRdb keeps only in-frame clones here, not all; method: immunoSEQ multiplex PCR. The sample lists around 1.9 million clones; 80% to 95% were seen once. The V and J genes are TRBV27 and TRBJ2-1; D is perhaps TRBD2 (5 bases). The sequencing input was naive CD8+ T cells from PBMCs. The TCR sequence derives from a man aged 18 to 30 in good health. Some clones in this sample may be carry-over from other donors' samples. CDR3 in DNA: TGTGCCAGCAGGCCCACTAGCAATGAGCAGTTCTTC. Its protein product is CASRPTSNEQFF.